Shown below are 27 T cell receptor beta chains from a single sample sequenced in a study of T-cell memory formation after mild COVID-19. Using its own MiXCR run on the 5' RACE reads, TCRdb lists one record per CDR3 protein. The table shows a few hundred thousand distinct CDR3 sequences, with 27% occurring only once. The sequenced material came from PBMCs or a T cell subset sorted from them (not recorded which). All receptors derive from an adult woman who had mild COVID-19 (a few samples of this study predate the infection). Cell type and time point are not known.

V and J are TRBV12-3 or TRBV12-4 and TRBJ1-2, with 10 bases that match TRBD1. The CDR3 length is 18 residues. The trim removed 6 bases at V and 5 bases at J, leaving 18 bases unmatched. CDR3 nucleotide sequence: TGTGCCAGCAGGAGCGTAGCACCCCTGACAGGGGGCGTTTATGGCTACACCTTC. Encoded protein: CASRSVAPLTGGVYGYTF.

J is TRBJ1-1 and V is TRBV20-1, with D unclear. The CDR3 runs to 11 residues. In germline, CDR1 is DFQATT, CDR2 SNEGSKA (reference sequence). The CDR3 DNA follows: TGCAGCTCTCATAGCGAGACTGAAGCTTTCTTT. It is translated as CSSHSETEAFF.

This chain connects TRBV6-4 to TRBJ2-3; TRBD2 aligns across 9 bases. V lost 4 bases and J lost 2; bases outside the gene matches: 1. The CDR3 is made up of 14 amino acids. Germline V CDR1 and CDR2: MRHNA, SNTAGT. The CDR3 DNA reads TGTGCCAGCAGTGCTAGCGGGGACACAGATACGCAGTATTTT. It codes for CASSASGDTDTQYF.

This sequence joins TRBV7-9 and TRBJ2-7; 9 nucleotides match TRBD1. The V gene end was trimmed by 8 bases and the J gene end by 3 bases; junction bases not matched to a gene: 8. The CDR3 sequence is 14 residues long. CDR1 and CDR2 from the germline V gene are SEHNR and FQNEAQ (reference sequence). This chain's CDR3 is CASGGTTGGYEQYF. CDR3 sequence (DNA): TGTGCCAGCGGGGGTACGACAGGGGGCTACGAGCAGTACTTC.

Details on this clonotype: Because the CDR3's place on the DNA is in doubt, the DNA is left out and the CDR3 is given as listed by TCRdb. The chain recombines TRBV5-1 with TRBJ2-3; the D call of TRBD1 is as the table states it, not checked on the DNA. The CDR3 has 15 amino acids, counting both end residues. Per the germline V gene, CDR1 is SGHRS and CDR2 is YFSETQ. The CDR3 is CASILGGTRTDTQYF.

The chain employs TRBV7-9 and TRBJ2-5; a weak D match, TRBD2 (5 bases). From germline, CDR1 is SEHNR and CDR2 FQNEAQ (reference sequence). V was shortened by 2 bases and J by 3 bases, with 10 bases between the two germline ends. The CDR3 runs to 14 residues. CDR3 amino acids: CASSLTPSKETQYF. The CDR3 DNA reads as TGTGCCAGCAGCTTAACTCCTAGCAAAGAGACCCAGTACTTC.

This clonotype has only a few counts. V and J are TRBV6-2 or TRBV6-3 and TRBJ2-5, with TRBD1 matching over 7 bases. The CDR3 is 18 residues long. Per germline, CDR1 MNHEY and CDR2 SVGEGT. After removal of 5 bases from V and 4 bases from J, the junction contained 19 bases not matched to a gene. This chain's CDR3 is CASSPPGTAAGFSETQYF. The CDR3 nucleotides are TGTGCCAGCAGTCCCCCCGGGACAGCGGCCGGTTTTTCAGAGACCCAGTACTTC.

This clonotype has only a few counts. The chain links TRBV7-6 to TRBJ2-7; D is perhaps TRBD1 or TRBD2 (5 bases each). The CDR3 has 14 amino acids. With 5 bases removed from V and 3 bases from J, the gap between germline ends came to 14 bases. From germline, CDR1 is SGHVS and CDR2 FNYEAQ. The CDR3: CASSHGTQGYEQYF. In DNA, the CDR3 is TGTGCCAGCAGCCACGGGACCCAGGGCTACGAGCAGTACTTC.

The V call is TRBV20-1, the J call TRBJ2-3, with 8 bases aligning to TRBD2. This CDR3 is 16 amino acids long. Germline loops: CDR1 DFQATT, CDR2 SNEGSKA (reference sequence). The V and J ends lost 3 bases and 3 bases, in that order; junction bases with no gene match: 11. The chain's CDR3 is CSASSPLRGGTDTQYF. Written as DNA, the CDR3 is TGCAGTGCTAGTTCCCCACTCCGGGGGGGAACAGATACGCAGTATTTT.

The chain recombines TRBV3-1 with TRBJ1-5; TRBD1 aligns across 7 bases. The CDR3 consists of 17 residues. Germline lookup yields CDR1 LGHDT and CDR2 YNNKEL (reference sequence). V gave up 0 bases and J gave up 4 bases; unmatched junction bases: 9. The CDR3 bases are TGTGCCAGCAGCCAAGAGCGGCAGGGGGTCCGAAATCAGCCCCAGCATTTT. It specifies CASSQERQGVRNQPQHF.

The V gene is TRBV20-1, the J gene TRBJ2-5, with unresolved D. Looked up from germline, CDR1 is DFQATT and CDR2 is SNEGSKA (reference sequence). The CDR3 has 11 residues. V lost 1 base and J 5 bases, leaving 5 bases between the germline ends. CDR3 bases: TGCAGTGCTAGAGCGGTGGAGACCCAGTACTTC. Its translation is CSARAVETQYF.

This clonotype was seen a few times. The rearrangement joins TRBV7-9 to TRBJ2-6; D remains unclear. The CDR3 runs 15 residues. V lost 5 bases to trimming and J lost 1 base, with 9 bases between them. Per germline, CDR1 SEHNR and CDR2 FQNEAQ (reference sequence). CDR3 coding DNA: TGTGCCAGCAGCCCAGGCTGGTCTGGGGCCAACGTCCTGACTTTC. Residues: CASSPGWSGANVLTF.

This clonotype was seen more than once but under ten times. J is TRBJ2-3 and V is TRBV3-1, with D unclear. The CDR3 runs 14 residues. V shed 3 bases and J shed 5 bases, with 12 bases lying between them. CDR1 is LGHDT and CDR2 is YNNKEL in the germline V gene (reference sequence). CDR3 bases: TGTGCCAGCAGCCAGGGCCTCAACCGAGATACGCAGTATTTT. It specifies CASSQGLNRDTQYF.

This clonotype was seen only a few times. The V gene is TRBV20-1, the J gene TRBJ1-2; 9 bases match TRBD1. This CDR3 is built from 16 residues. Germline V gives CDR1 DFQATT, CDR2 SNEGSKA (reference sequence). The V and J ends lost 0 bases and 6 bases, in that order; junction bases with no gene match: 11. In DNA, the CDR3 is TGCAGTGCTAGAGATCGGGGACAGGGAAGAGGTGATGGCTACACCTTC. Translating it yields CSARDRGQGRGDGYTF.

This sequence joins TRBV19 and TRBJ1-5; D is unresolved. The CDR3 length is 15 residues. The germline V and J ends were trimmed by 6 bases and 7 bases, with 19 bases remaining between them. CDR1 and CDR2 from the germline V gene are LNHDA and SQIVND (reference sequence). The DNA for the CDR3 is TGTGCCAGTAGCATATATAGTGATTTTAACCAGCCCCAGCATTTT. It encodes CASSIYSDFNQPQHF.

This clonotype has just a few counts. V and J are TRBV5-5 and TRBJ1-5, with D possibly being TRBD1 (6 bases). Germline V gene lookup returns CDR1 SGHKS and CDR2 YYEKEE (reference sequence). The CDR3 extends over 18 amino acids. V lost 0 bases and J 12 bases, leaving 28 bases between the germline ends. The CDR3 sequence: CASSLERTDFPWGLGQHF. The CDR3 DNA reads TGTGCCAGCAGCTTGGAAAGGACAGATTTCCCCTGGGGGCTGGGCCAGCATTTT.

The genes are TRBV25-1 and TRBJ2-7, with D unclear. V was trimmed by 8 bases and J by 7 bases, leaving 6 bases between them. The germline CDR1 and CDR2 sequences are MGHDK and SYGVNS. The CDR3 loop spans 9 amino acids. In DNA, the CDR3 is TGTGCCAGCGGTACAGAGCAGTACTTC. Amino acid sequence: CASGTEQYF.

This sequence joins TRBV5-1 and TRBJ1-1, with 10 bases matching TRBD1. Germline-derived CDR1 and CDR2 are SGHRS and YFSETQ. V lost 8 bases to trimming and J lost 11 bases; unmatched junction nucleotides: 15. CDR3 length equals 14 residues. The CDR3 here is CASRTGGDTLRAFF. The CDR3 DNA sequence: TGCGCCAGTCGGACAGGGGGTGATACCCTCCGGGCTTTCTTT.

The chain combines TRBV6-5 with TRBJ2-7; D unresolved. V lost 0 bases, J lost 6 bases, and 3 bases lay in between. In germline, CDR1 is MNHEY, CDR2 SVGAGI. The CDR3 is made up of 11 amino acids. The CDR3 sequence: CASSYSSEQYF. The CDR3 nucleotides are TGTGCCAGCAGTTACTCCAGCGAGCAGTACTTC.

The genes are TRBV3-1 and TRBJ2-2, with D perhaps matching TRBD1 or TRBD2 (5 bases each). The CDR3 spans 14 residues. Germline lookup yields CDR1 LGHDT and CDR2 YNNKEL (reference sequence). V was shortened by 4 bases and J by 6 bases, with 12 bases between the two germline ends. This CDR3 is CASSLGTRAGELFF. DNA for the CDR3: TGTGCCAGCAGCCTCGGGACCAGGGCCGGGGAGCTGTTTTTT. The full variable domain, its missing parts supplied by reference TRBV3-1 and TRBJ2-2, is DTAVSQTPKYLVTQMGNDKSIKCEQNLGHDTMYWYKQDSKKFLKIMFSYNNKELIINETVPNRFSPKSPDKAHLNLHINSLELGDSAVYFCASSLGTRAGELFFGEGSRLTVL.

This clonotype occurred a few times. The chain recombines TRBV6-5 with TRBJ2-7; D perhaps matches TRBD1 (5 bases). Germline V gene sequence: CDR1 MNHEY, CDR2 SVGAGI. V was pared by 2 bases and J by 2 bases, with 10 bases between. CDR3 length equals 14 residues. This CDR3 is CASSYGRATYEQYF. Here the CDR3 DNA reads TGTGCCAGCAGTTACGGCAGGGCCACCTACGAGCAGTACTTC.

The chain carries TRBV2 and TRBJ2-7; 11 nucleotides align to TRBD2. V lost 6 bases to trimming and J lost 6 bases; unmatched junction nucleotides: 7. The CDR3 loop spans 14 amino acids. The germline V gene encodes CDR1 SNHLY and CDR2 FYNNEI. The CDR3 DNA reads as TGTGCCAGCAGACCGGGACTAGCGGCATCCGAGCAGTACTTC. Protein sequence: CASRPGLAASEQYF.

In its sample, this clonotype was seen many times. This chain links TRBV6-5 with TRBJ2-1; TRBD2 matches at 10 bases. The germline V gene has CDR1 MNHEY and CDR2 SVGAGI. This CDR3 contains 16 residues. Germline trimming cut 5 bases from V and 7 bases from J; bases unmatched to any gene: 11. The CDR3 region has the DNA TGTGCCAGCAGTCACTTACTAGCGGGATTGGGTAATGAGCAGTTCTTC. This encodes CASSHLLAGLGNEQFF.

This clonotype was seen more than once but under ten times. The CDR3 DNA sequence: TGCGCCAGCAGCTTGGGATGGACAGGGAGGACTGAAGCTTTCTTT. Its protein product is CASSLGWTGRTEAFF. The V gene is TRBV5-1, the J gene TRBJ1-1; 8 positions match TRBD1. Germline V gene sequence: CDR1 SGHRS, CDR2 YFSETQ. V lost 0 bases and J lost 5; bases outside the gene matches: 6. This CDR3 contains 15 residues.

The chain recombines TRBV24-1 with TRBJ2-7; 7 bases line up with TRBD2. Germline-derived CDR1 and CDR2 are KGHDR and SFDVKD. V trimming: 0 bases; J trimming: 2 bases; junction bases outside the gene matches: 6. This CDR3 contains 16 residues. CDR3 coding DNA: TGTGCCACCAGTGATTTGCTTGGACTAGAGACCTACGAGCAGTACTTC. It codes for CATSDLLGLETYEQYF.

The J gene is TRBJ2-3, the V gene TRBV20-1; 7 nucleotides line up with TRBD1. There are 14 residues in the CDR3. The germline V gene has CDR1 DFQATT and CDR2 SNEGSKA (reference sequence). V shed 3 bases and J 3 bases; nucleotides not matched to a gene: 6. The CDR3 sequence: CSASTTGWTDTQYF. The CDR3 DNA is TGCAGTGCTAGTACGACAGGGTGGACAGATACGCAGTATTTT.

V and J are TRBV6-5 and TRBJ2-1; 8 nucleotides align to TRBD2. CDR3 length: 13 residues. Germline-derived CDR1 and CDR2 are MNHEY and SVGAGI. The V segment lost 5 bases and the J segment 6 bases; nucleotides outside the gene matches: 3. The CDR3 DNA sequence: TGTGCCAGCAGTCGCGGGACTAGCAATGAGCAGTTCTTC. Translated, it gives CASSRGTSNEQFF.